This TCR beta chain was sequenced in a study of shared clonotypes between healthy human individuals (dated by TCRdb to about 2020). A note on the overall study: Two women and three men aged 18 to 49 years were included in the cohort. For each donor, three plates each were used for CD4 naive and CD4 memory, two plates were used for CD8 naive, and one plate was used for CD8 memory. The study deeply sequenced blood TCR repertoires of 5 or 6 healthy adults to estimate repertoire size and the extent of clonotype sharing between individuals. Libraries were prepared and TCR repertoires were sequenced by different laboratories using diverse techniques, in order to increase sequencing depth and limit assay-specific biases. Between about 0.94 and 8.9 billion PBMCs per donor were obtained by leukapheresis.

TCR CDR3 regions were amplified from genomic DNA by multiplex PCR using the deep immunoSEQ assay. Extracted genomic DNA from each cell subset was distributed evenly across all wells of several immunoSEQ 96-well plates, and each plate was treated as a replicate. For sorted subsets, each replicate PCR was loaded with 150 to 250 ng genomic DNA, equivalent to 32,000 or so T cell genomes. The purified libraries were quantified using a Qubit 3.0 fluorometer, sized with a Bioanalyzer 2100, and then quantified again using the KAPA Library Quantification kit. Every immunoSEQ 96-well plate was sequenced on a separate single-read 150-cycle Illumina NextSeq 550 flow cell. From the authors' description of their analysis: Because only junctional sequences without quality scores were contained in the immunoSEQ output, filtering matching that applied to full-length reads could not be performed. Sequences were annotated with PyIR, a Python wrapper for IgBLAST v1.9, and V/J genes and CDR3 were assigned using IMGT germline references. Reads were filtered out if the reads had weak V/J assignments (E-value above 1e-6), no CDR3, stop codons, out-of-frame junctions, or ambiguous translated residues. V3J clonotypes were defined by identical inferred V gene, J gene, and CDR3 amino acid sequence. Percentage overlap between repertoires was computed as shared unique clonotypes divided by the size of the smaller repertoire. Richness of each repertoire was evaluated using RTK rarefaction, the Chao1 estimator, and Recon v2.1 estimates of unobserved clonotypes. OLGA was used to compute generation probabilities for all TCRbeta clonotypes that the gDNA method yielded from a handful of donors. The table was pulled from immuneACCESS by TCRdb, which kept in-frame rearrangements only. Such tables lose some clones; where checked, under half of the loss comes from unresolved V genes, and the rest has no known cause. The DNA was the basis for D and trimming; V, J and clone size are from that table. The sample table contains roughly 2,000,000 clones; only one count was recorded for less than 95% of them. 0.9% to 1.5% of the sample rests with the top ten.

For the CD8 naive samples, CD45RO-negative cells were positively selected for CCR7, yielding a CD45RA+CCR7+ population from which TemRA cells were excluded. Donors were healthy HIV-negative adults with no recently reported acute infections or vaccinations. All donors were Caucasian adults living in Nashville, Tennessee, USA. After blood collection by leukapheresis, PBMCs were isolated using Ficoll-Histopaque density gradient centrifugation and then cryopreserved in the vapor phase of liquid nitrogen. Analytical flow cytometry was used to check the purity and quantity of each magnetically sorted T cell population. Genomic DNA was isolated from each sorted fraction and quantified by UV absorbance on a Nanodrop 2000c. Only one count was recorded for this clone. Its antigen specificity is not known. One base away there is no much larger clone; base qualities are not given. From V the trimming removes 3 bases and from J it removes 2 bases, while the gene matches leave 14 bases of the junction unaccounted for. For CDR1 and CDR2, the germline V gene lists SQVTM and ANQGSEA. The CDR3 runs 17 amino acids, cysteine and phenylalanine included. Solely the CDR3 DNA is kept, with 51 bases framed from the first base.

What the work shows at the level of the full study, not this receptor alone: When a handful of donors were compared, the shared fraction of clonotypes was about 5% for naive CD4, 3.5% for naive CD8, 2% to 2.5% for memory CD4, and 0.4% for memory CD8. The small number of donors limited the genetic and exposure-history diversity represented. Rarefaction of sorted-subset datasets indicated incomplete sequencing despite the large sequencing depth. Estimated clonotype richness was generally larger for naive than for memory subsets. Sampling was limited to blood, and TCR repertoires in tissue likely differ from TCR repertoires in blood. Pairwise subsampling indicated that sequencing depth was expected to affect the degree of clonotype sharing among donors. Higher generation probabilities were observed for clonotypes shared by all four sorted-subset donors than for non-shared clonotypes.

The sequence was obtained from a man aged 18 to 29 in good health. The material sequenced was naive CD8+ T cells sorted from blood. The cell subset or site label, read with the paper, signifies: CD45RA+CCR7+. The sequence joins TRBV29-1 to TRBJ2-5; TRBD1 agrees with 8 junctional bases. The CDR3 protein is CSVDADRVGGPQETQYF. Here is the DNA: TGCAGCGTTGACGCGGACAGGGTTGGGGGTCCTCAAGAGACCCAGTACTTC.